This T cell receptor beta chain was observed in a study of blood T cell repertoires in COVID-19. Here immunoSEQ multiplex PCR was the method, and the copy in TCRdb shows in-frame clones only, minus some. The data show around 170,000 clones, roughly 90% seen once. The CDR3 covers 12 residues. V lost 3 bases, J lost 7 bases, and 7 bases lay in between. Germline V gene sequence: CDR1 GTSNPN, CDR2 SVGIG (reference sequence). The receptor was derived from a man aged 60 to 75 with acute or convalescent COVID-19. The chain links TRBV30 to TRBJ1-6, with D uncertain. The sample taken for sequencing was peripheral blood. The CDR3 DNA reads TGTGCCTGGAGGCAGTCCAATTCACCCCTCCACTTT. Translation: CAWRQSNSPLHF. The whole variable domain, filled in from reference TRBV30 and TRBJ1-6, reads SQTIHQWPATLVQPVGSPLSLECTVEGTSNPNLYWYRQAAGRGLQLLFYSVGIGQISSEVPQNLSASRPQDRQFILSSKKLLLSDSGFYLCAWRQSNSPLHFGNGTRLTVT.